Below are 18 T cell receptor beta chains sequenced from a single sample in a study of T cell responses to AZD1222 COVID-19 vaccine. TCRdb keeps only in-frame clones here, not all; method: immunoSEQ multiplex PCR. The sample yields 100,000 to 150,000 clones, more than 70% seen once. Material: peripheral blood, obtained 28 days after the second AZD1222 dose. Every receptor here comes from an adult who received the AZD1222 COVID-19 vaccine.

The chain couples TRBV28 to TRBJ2-7; D not certain. The V end lost 6 bases, the J end lost 6 bases, and 9 bases lay between the germline ends. This CDR3 has 11 residues. CDR1 is MDHEN and CDR2 is SYDVKM in the germline V gene. CDR3 sequence reads: CASSQGPEQYF. The CDR3 nucleotides are TGTGCCAGCAGCCAAGGCCCCGAGCAGTACTTC.

This clone was recorded a few times. The chain uses TRBV19 and TRBJ1-2, with D possibly matching TRBD1 (6 bases). Germline assignment: CDR1 LNHDA and CDR2 SQIVND (reference sequence). V was trimmed by 2 bases and J by 3 bases, leaving 10 bases between them. The CDR3 loop spans 14 amino acids. The CDR3 region has the DNA TGTGCCAGTAGTATATCGGACAGCTACTATGGCTACACCTTC. Amino acids: CASSISDSYYGYTF.

The V and J genes are TRBV18 and TRBJ2-1; 9 nucleotides align to TRBD2. The germline CDR1 and CDR2 sequences are KGHSH and LQKENI. The CDR3 is made up of 14 amino acids. With 4 bases clipped from V and 5 bases from J, the junction kept 3 bases outside the gene matches. CDR3 nucleotide sequence: TGTGCCAGCTCACTCTCTAGCGGGAACAATGAGCAGTTCTTC. Its translation is CASSLSSGNNEQFF. The full variable domain, with the rest looked up from reference TRBV18 and TRBJ2-1, is NAGVMQNPRHLVRRRGQEARLRCSPMKGHSHVYWYRQLPEEGLKFMVYLQKENIIDESGMPKERFSAEFPKEGPSILRIQQVVRGDSAAYFCASSLSSGNNEQFFGPGTRLTVL.

J is TRBJ2-2 and V is TRBV27; 10 positions match TRBD2. This CDR3 is built from 15 residues. After removal of 2 bases from V and 6 bases from J, the junction contained 3 bases not matched to a gene. Germline loops: CDR1 MNHEY, CDR2 SMNVEV (reference sequence). The CDR3 bases are TGTGCCAGCAGTTTACCGACTAGCGGGTCCGGGGAGCTGTTTTTT. Its protein product is CASSLPTSGSGELFF.

This clone showed up just once. This sequence joins TRBV5-4 and TRBJ1-1; maybe TRBD1 (6 bases). The germline V gene encodes CDR1 SGHNT and CDR2 YYREEE (reference sequence). This CDR3 is built from 16 residues. The V end was cut by 9 bases, the J end by 4 bases, with 25 bases between. The CDR3 here is CAIPVAKGGGTTEAFF. CDR3 in DNA: TGTGCCATCCCGGTGGCGAAAGGAGGGGGGACCACTGAAGCTTTCTTT. The full variable domain, in which reference TRBV5-4 and TRBJ1-1 provide the parts outside the CDR3, is ETGVTQSPTHLIKTRGQQVTLRCSSQSGHNTVSWYQQALGQGPQFIFQYYREEENGRGNFPPRFSGLQFPNYSSELNVNALELDDSALYLCAIPVAKGGGTTEAFFGQGTRLTVV.

V and J are TRBV13 and TRBJ1-4; TRBD1 agrees at 11 bases. V lost 7 bases, J lost 7 bases, and 8 bases stayed unmatched. The CDR3 has 15 amino acids. CDR1 PRHDT and CDR2 FYEKMQ come from the germline V gene (reference sequence). The CDR3 region has the DNA TGTGCCAGCAACAGACGGACAGGGGGCTTTGAAAAACTGTTTTTT. It is translated as CASNRRTGGFEKLFF.

CDR3 nucleotides: TGTGCCAGCAGCTTGGACAGGTCGAACACCGGGGAGCTGTTTTTT. It yields the protein CASSLDRSNTGELFF. This chain links TRBV4-2 with TRBJ2-2; 7 bases map to TRBD1. Looked up from germline, CDR1 is LGHNA and CDR2 is YNFKEQ. J gave up 0 bases and V 5 bases, and 3 bases lay outside the gene matches. This CDR3 region has 15 residues.

V and J are TRBV7-9 and TRBJ1-2; TRBD1 matches at 8 bases. V trimming: 4 bases; J trimming: 8 bases; junction bases outside the gene matches: 9. Germline V CDR1 and CDR2: SEHNR, FQNEAQ (reference sequence). The CDR3 sequence is 14 residues long. The chain's CDR3 is CASSWEQGVYGYTF. The CDR3 DNA sequence: TGTGCCAGCAGCTGGGAACAGGGGGTATACGGCTACACCTTC.

This chain connects TRBV7-2 to TRBJ1-3; 8 bases agree with TRBD1. The CDR3 consists of 14 residues. In germline, CDR1 is SGHTA, CDR2 FQGNSA. Trimming at V came to 7 bases and at J to 3 bases, leaving 5 bases not matched to a gene. CDR3: CASNTQGDGNTIYF. Here the CDR3 DNA reads TGTGCCAGCAACACACAGGGGGATGGAAACACCATATATTTT.

The rearrangement uses TRBV30 and TRBJ1-1; the D is unclear. V dropped 4 bases and J dropped 8 bases, with 11 bases sitting between them. Per germline, CDR1 GTSNPN and CDR2 SVGIG (reference sequence). This CDR3 comprises 11 residues. The CDR3: CAWMGGFEAFF. The CDR3 DNA is TGTGCCTGGATGGGCGGGTTCGAAGCTTTCTTT. Full variable domain (missing parts from reference TRBV30 and TRBJ1-1): SQTIHQWPATLVQPVGSPLSLECTVEGTSNPNLYWYRQAAGRGLQLLFYSVGIGQISSEVPQNLSASRPQDRQFILSSKKLLLSDSGFYLCAWMGGFEAFFGQGTRLTVV.

This sequence joins TRBV6-5 and TRBJ1-1; weak D call: TRBD1 (5 bases). This CDR3 comprises 14 residues. CDR1 and CDR2 (germline): MNHEY, SVGAGI. V was shortened by 6 bases and J by 1 base, with 12 bases between the two germline ends. This CDR3 is CASRSQGRNTEAFF. Here the CDR3 DNA reads TGTGCCAGCAGGTCTCAGGGCCGGAACACTGAAGCTTTCTTT.

This rearrangement joins TRBV7-6 to TRBJ1-4, with D perhaps matching TRBD1 (6 bases). Between the trimmed V and J ends, which lost 2 bases and 3 bases, there was a span of 16 bases. The CDR3 contains 17 residues. Germline V gives CDR1 SGHVS, CDR2 FNYEAQ. CDR3 residues: CASSLSDRGVSNEKLFF. In DNA, the CDR3 is TGTGCCAGCAGCTTATCGGATAGGGGGGTATCTAATGAAAAACTGTTTTTT. Full variable domain (rest looked up from reference TRBV7-6 and TRBJ1-4): GAGVSQSPRYKVTKRGQDVALRCDPISGHVSLYWYRQALGQGPEFLTYFNYEAQQDKSGLPNDRFSAERPEGSISTLTIQRTEQRDSAMYRCASSLSDRGVSNEKLFFGSGTQLSVL.

The chain employs TRBV5-6 and TRBJ1-4; no reliable D call. Germline lookup yields CDR1 SGHDT and CDR2 YYEEEE. The CDR3 runs 16 residues. Trimming cost V 0 bases and J 4 bases, with 13 bases left between them. The CDR3 DNA is TGTGCCAGCAGCTTGGGAACGGACGTAGATAATGAAAAACTGTTTTTT. Amino acids: CASSLGTDVDNEKLFF.

This clone was detected only a few times. CDR3 in amino acids: CSVLGLPGLYEQYF. As DNA, the CDR3 is TGCAGCGTCCTTGGACTCCCCGGACTCTACGAGCAGTACTTC. The chain uses TRBV29-1 and TRBJ2-7, with D possibly matching TRBD2 (5 bases). This CDR3 region has 14 residues. V lost 6 bases and J 3 bases, leaving 18 bases between the germline ends. Germline V gene data show CDR1 as SQVTM and CDR2 as ANQGSEA.

The J gene is TRBJ2-7, the V gene TRBV7-2; D call uncertain. CDR1 is SGHTA and CDR2 is FQGNSA in the germline V gene. This CDR3 is 14 amino acids long. V shed 2 bases and J shed 2 bases, with 10 bases lying between them. Here the CDR3 reads CASSLFREPYEQYF. CDR3 nucleotides: TGTGCCAGCAGCTTATTTAGGGAACCCTACGAGCAGTACTTC.

In its sample, this clone was seen a few times. The rearrangement joins TRBV2 to TRBJ1-3; possible D gene TRBD1, 5 bases. Germline assignment: CDR1 SNHLY and CDR2 FYNNEI. Trimming took 9 bases from V and 0 from J, leaving 18 bases between them. The CDR3 totals 16 residues. CDR3 in amino acids: CASGTASVGSGNTIYF. CDR3 nucleotides: TGTGCCAGTGGGACGGCCTCCGTTGGCTCTGGAAACACCATATATTTT.

This clone has just one count. The rearrangement uses TRBV4-1 and TRBJ1-5; D call uncertain. Trimming removed 2 bases from V and 1 base from J, with 9 bases in between. Germline-derived CDR1 and CDR2 are MGHRA and YSYEKL. The CDR3 runs to 15 residues. The CDR3 DNA reads as TGCGCCAGCAGCCAACGCATAGGGAGCAATCAGCCCCAGCATTTT. Translating it yields CASSQRIGSNQPQHF.

The count of this clone is one. The chain combines TRBV6-2 or TRBV6-3 with TRBJ1-6; possible D gene TRBD1, 5 bases. Germline V gene sequence: CDR1 MNHEY, CDR2 SVGEGT. The V and J ends lost 4 bases and 8 bases respectively, with 6 bases between them. The CDR3 covers 12 residues. CDR3: CASSLGDSPLHF. In DNA, the CDR3 is TGTGCCAGCAGTTTAGGGGATTCACCCCTCCACTTT.